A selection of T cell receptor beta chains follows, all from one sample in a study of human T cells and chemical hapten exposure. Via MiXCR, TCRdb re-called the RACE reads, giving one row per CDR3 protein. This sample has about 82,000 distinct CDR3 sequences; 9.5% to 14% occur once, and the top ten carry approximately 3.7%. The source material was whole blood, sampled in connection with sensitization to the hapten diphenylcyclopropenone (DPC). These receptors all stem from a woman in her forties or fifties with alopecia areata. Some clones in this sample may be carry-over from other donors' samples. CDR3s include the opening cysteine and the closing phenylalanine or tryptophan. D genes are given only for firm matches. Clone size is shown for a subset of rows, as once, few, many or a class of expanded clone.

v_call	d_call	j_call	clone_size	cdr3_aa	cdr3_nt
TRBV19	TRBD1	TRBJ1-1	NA	CASSMGQSRMNTEAFF	TGTGCCAGTAGTATGGGACAGTCGCGTATGAACACTGAAGCTTTCTTT
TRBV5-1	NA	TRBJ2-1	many	CASSLVPGEVGVEQFF	TGCGCCAGCAGCTTGGTGCCGGGAGAAGTAGGGGTGGAGCAGTTCTTC
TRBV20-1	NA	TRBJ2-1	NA	CSARVGGFYNEQFF	TGCAGTGCTAGAGTAGGGGGGTTCTACAATGAGCAGTTCTTC
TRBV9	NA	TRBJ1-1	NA	CASSAHTSNTEAFF	TGTGCCAGCAGCGCGCACACCTCGAACACTGAAGCTTTCTTT
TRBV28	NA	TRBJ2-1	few	CASSLWQGPRDEQFF	TGTGCCAGCAGTTTATGGCAGGGACCACGGGATGAGCAGTTCTTC
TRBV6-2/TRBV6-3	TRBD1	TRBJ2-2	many	CASSNNRDRGRNGELFF	TGTGCCAGCAGTAACAACCGGGACAGGGGGCGTAACGGGGAGCTGTTTTTT
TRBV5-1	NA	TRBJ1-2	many	CASSLVQANYGYTF	TGCGCCAGCAGCTTGGTACAAGCTAACTATGGCTACACCTTC
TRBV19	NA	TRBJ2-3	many	CASSRERVSTDTQYF	TGTGCCAGTAGCCGCGAGAGAGTTAGCACAGATACGCAGTATTTT
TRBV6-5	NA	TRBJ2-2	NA	CASSYSDSAGELFF	TGTGCCAGCAGTTACTCAGATAGCGCCGGGGAGCTGTTTTTT
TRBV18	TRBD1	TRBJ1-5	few	CASSPPYETGDGNNQPQHF	TGTGCCAGCTCACCACCGTACGAGACAGGGGACGGCAACAATCAGCCCCAGCATTTT
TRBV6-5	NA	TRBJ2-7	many	CASSYSLGREQYF	TGTGCCAGCAGTTACTCGTTAGGGCGGGAGCAGTACTTC
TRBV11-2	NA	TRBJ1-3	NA	CVSSPDQAISGNTIYF	TGTGTCAGCAGCCCTGATCAGGCTATCTCTGGAAACACCATATATTTT
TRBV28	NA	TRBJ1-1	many	CASSLQGTEAFF	TGTGCCAGCAGTCTACAGGGTACTGAAGCTTTCTTT
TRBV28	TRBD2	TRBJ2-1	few	CASSLRTSGRGYEQFF	TGTGCCAGCAGTTTAAGGACTAGCGGGAGGGGGTATGAGCAGTTCTTC
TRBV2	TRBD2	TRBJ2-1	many	CASSEWATSGRMNEQFF	TGTGCCAGCAGTGAATGGGCGACTAGCGGGAGGATGAATGAGCAGTTCTTC
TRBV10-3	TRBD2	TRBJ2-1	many	CAISEGSGSRNEQFF	TGTGCCATCAGTGAAGGTAGCGGGAGTAGGAATGAGCAGTTCTTC
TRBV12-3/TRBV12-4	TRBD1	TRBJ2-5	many	CASSYTGGTETQYF	TGTGCCAGCAGCTATACAGGGGGCACTGAGACCCAGTACTTC
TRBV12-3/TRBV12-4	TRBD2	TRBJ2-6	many	CASRRLATSSGANVLTF	TGTGCCAGCAGACGACTAGCGACTAGCTCTGGGGCCAACGTCCTGACTTTC
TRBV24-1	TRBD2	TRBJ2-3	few	CATSATPSGSGTDTQYF	TGTGCCACCAGTGCCACCCCTAGCGGGAGCGGCACAGATACGCAGTATTTT
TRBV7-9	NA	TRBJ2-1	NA	CASSLGGYSYNEQFF	TGTGCCAGCAGCTTAGGCGGGTATTCCTACAATGAGCAGTTCTTC
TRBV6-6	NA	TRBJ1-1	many	CASSYEGWTEAFF	TGTGCCAGCAGTTATGAGGGTTGGACTGAAGCTTTCTTT
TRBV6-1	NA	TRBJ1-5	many	CASTPWGNNQPQHF	TGTGCCAGCACTCCTTGGGGTAACAATCAGCCCCAGCATTTT
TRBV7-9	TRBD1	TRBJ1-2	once	CASSLITHHTRQGTNYGYTF	TGTGCCAGCAGCTTGATCACCCACCACACCCGACAGGGGACTAACTATGGCTACACCTTC
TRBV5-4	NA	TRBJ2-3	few	CASSSRLVGSTDTQYF	TGTGCCAGCAGCTCCCGACTAGTTGGGAGCACAGATACGCAGTATTTT
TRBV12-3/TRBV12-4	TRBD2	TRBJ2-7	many	CASSFAMGLAGRGSYEQYF	TGTGCCAGCAGTTTTGCGATGGGACTAGCGGGAAGGGGCTCCTACGAGCAGTACTTC
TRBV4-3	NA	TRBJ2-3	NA	CASSQGGLRSDTQYF	TGCGCCAGCAGCCAAGGAGGACTAAGATCAGATACGCAGTATTTT
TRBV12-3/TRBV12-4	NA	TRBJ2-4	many	CASSLTGRLAKNIQYF	TGTGCCAGCAGTTTGACAGGAAGACTAGCCAAAAACATTCAGTACTTC